This T cell receptor beta chain was recovered during a study of blood T cells in healthy people across ages. Study results and limitations: Comparison with aged donors showed that long-lived donors had more naive CD4+ cells and higher diversity.

With a J-beta primer mix and a sample-barcoded 5' primer, a second PCR ran about 6 to 11 cycles. TCRdb fed the 5' RACE reads into MiXCR, producing one record per CDR3 protein. The top ten hold around 18% of the sample, which has fewer than 1,000,000 distinct CDR3 sequences, around 45% seen once. The study drew donors from healthy Caucasian individuals in Russia aged roughly 6 to 100. With regard to this clonotype: Its target is unknown.

CDR1 and CDR2 from the germline V gene are SGDLS and YYNGEE. J gave up 0 bases and V 3 bases, and 8 bases lay outside the gene matches. The CDR3 loop spans 16 amino acids. Material: blood. V usage is TRBV9 and J usage is TRBJ1-2; TRBD1 matches 7 bases. The TCR comes from a man in his 60s in good health. The CDR3 region has the DNA TGTGCCAGCAGCGCTAGACAGGGTCCAGCTAACTATGGCTACACCTTC. This codes for CASSARQGPANYGYTF.